Listed below are T cell receptor beta chains from one sample, sequenced in a study of CD8 T cells in ankylosing spondylitis. One entry per CDR3 protein, called by TCRdb with MiXCR from the 5' RACE reads. The sample has a few hundred thousand distinct CDR3 sequences, around 20% seen once. The source material was blood, either unsorted or a sorted T cell fraction (not recorded which). Receptors were obtained from a female donor with ankylosing spondylitis or in good health (not recorded which). CDR3s include the opening cysteine and the closing phenylalanine or tryptophan. D genes are given only for firm matches. Expanded clones are given a class, and other clones once, few, many or no size at all.

v_call,clone_size,d_call,j_call,cdr3_nt,cdr3_aa
TRBV7-2,few,NA,TRBJ1-1,TGTGCCAGCAGCTTAGCCACAGCGAAGGGTGAAGCTTTCTTT,CASSLATAKGEAFF
TRBV24-1,few,NA,TRBJ2-3,TGTGCCACATCGGGGGACCCCCGCACAGATACGCAGTATTTT,CATSGDPRTDTQYF
TRBV11-2,NA,TRBD2,TRBJ2-7,TGTGCCAGCAGCCTAAGCCGGCAGGGACTAGCGGCCTCCTACGAGCAGTACTTC,CASSLSRQGLAASYEQYF
TRBV20-1,NA,NA,TRBJ2-7,TGCAGTGCTAGTCCCCCGCACGAGCAGTACTTC,CSASPPHEQYF
TRBV7-8,few,TRBD1,TRBJ1-1,TGTGCCAGCAGCTCTTACAGGGGGCAGAACACTGAAGCTTTCTTT,CASSSYRGQNTEAFF
TRBV6-6,NA,NA,TRBJ2-5,TGTGCCAGCAGCTCGGATTTAACGGAGACCCAGTACTTC,CASSSDLTETQYF
TRBV12-3/TRBV12-4,NA,NA,TRBJ1-4,TGTGCCAGCAGTTTGGGACGGTGGCCGTCGGAGGAAAAACTGTTTTTT,CASSLGRWPSEEKLFF
TRBV27,NA,NA,TRBJ1-6,TGTGCCAGCAGTAAACCTAGGGCCTTTTCACCCCTCCACTTT,CASSKPRAFSPLHF
TRBV5-5,NA,NA,TRBJ2-5,TGTGCCAGCAGCTTGGGACATACCTCAGAGACCCAGTACTTC,CASSLGHTSETQYF
TRBV5-6,NA,NA,TRBJ2-1,TGTGCCAGCAGCCTCGGGTGGGGGCGATACAATGAGCAGTTCTTC,CASSLGWGRYNEQFF
TRBV7-9,many,NA,TRBJ1-5,TGTGCCAGCAGCCCCGGGAGTGGGCTTGATCAGCCCCAGCATTTT,CASSPGSGLDQPQHF
TRBV29-1,NA,NA,TRBJ2-3,TGCAGCGCTGGAGGCGTCGGGCGATCAGATACGCAGTATTTT,CSAGGVGRSDTQYF
TRBV7-8,NA,NA,TRBJ1-2,TGTGCCAGCAGCCCATCTGGGGGGAGATACGGCTACACCTTC,CASSPSGGRYGYTF
TRBV6-5,few,NA,TRBJ2-7,TGTGCCAGCAGTTACGGGGTGACCTACGAGCAGTACTTC,CASSYGVTYEQYF
TRBV7-9,few,TRBD1,TRBJ2-7,TGTGCCAGCAGCTTGGGACAGGCGAGCTCCTACGAGCAGTACTTC,CASSLGQASSYEQYF
TRBV20-1,NA,TRBD1,TRBJ1-2,TGCAGTGCTAGCGCGACAGGGGATCATGGCTACACCTTC,CSASATGDHGYTF
TRBV5-1,few,TRBD2,TRBJ2-5,TGCGCCAGCAGGTCCGGGACTAGCACCGACCAAGAGACCCAGTACTTC,CASRSGTSTDQETQYF
TRBV27,many,NA,TRBJ1-1,TGTGCCAGCAGTTTATTTGGGTCAAGGTGGAGTGAAGCTTTCTTT,CASSLFGSRWSEAFF
TRBV6-1,NA,NA,TRBJ2-6,TGTGCCAGCAGTGAAGGTGGGGCCAACGTCCTGACTTTC,CASSEGGANVLTF
TRBV6-2/TRBV6-3,few,NA,TRBJ1-1,TGTGCCAGCAGTTACTTGACGGGGAACACTGAAGCTTTCTTT,CASSYLTGNTEAFF
TRBV15,NA,NA,TRBJ2-7,TGTGCCACGAAGACCGACCGCTACTCCTACGAGCAGTACTTC,CATKTDRYSYEQYF